This TCR beta chain was recovered during a study of CD8+CD57+ T cells in acquired aplastic anemia. About the research overall: The mean DNA yield obtained from sorted CD4+ and CD8+ cells came to 3.2 ug.

Genomic DNA provided the template from which TCR beta VDJ and CDR3 profiles were obtained. TCRdb processed the reads anew with MiXCR; each CDR3 protein has one entry. Of 450,000 to 600,000 distinct CDR3 sequences detected, around 30% appear once; the ten largest clones hold around 0.82%. Only patients with CD8+CD57+ cell expansion on flow cytometry were chosen for sequencing. This CDR3 spans 10 amino acids. Germline lookup yields CDR1 SGHRS and CDR2 YFSETQ. The ends lost 10 bases at V and 2 bases at J; junction bases unmatched: 0. The source material was sorted CD4+, CD8+, or CD8+CD57+ T cells (not recorded which) from PBMCs. The rearrangement uses TRBV5-1 and TRBJ2-7, with 7 bases that match TRBD1. This clonotype originated in a human donor with aplastic anemia. CDR3 residues: CAGTAYEQYF. CDR3 DNA sequence: TGCGCCGGGACAGCCTACGAGCAGTACTTC.